One T cell receptor (beta chain) is described in this entry. As yet, its antigen is unknown. Trimming took 0 bases from V and 8 from J, leaving 15 bases between them. CDR3 length: 15 residues. Germline CDR1 reads SGHRS; CDR2 reads YFSETQ. This sample is part of a study of graft-versus-host responses after intestinal transplantation. Produced via immunoSEQ multiplex PCR; TCRdb's table is partial and in-frame only. Here the sample spans about 88,000 clones, 80% to 95% being singletons. The sample was unstimulated CD4+ T cells sorted from spleen or lymph node cells, taken before intestinal transplant. The TCR comes from a human donor who received an intestinal transplant. The gene calls are TRBV5-1 and TRBJ2-1; weak D call: TRBD2 (6 bases). The CDR3 sequence is CASSLGAAGMYEQFF. The CDR3 DNA reads TGCGCCAGCAGCTTGGGGGCGGCGGGAATGTATGAGCAGTTCTTC.